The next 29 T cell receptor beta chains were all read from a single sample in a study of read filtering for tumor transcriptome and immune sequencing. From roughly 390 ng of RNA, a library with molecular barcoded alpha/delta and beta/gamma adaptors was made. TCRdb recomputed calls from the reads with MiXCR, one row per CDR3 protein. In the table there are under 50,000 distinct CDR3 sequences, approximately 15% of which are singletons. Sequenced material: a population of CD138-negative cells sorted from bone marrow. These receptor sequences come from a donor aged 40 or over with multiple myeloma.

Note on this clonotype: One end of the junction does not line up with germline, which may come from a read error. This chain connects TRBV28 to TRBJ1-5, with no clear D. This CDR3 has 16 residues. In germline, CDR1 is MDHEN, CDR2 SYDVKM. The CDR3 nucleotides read TGTGCCAGCAGTTTTATTCGGGTTAATAGCAATCAGCCCCAGCGCTTT. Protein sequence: CASSFIRVNSNQPQRF.

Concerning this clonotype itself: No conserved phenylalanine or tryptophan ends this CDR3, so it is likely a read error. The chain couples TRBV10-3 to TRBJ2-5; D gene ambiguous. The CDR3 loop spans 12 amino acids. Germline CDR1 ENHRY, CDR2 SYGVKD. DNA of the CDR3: TGTGCCATCGGTGACTCTCAAGAGACCCAGTACTCC. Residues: CAIGDSQETQYS.

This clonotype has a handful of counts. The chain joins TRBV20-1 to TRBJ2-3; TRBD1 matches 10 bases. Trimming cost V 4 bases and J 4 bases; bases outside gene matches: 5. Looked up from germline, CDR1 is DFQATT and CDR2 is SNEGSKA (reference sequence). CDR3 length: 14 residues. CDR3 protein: CSATRDRGADTQYF. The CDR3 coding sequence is TGCAGTGCTACCCGGGACAGGGGTGCAGATACGCAGTATTTT.

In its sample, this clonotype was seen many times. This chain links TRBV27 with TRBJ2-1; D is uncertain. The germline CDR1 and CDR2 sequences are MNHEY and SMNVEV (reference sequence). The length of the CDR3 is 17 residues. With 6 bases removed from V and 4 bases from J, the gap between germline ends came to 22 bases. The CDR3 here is CASRPSDFGLRYNEQFF. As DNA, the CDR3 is TGTGCCAGCAGACCTTCTGATTTTGGGTTGAGGTACAATGAGCAGTTCTTC.

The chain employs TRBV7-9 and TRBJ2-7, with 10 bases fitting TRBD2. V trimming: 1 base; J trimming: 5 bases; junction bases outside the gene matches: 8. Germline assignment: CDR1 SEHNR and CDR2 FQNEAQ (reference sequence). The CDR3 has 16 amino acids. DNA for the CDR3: TGTGCCAGCAGCTTAGTTCCTAGCGGGAGAACGGACGAGCAGTACTTC. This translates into CASSLVPSGRTDEQYF.

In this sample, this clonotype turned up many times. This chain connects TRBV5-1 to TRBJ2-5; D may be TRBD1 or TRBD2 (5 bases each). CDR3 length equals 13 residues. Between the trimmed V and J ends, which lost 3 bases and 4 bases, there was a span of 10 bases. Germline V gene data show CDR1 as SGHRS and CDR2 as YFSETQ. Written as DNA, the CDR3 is TGCGCCAGCAGCTATAGGGGAGTAGAGACCCAGTACTTC. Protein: CASSYRGVETQYF.

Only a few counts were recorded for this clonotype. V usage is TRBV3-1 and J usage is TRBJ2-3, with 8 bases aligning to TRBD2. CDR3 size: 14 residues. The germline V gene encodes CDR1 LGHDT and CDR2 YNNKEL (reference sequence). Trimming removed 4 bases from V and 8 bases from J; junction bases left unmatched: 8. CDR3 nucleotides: TGTGCCAGCAGCCCCCAGCGGGAGCTATTTACGCAGTATTTT. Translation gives CASSPQRELFTQYF.

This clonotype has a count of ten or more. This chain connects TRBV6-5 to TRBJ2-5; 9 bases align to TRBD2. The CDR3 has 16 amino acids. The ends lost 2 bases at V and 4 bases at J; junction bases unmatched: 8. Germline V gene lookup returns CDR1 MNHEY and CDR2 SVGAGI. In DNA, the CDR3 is TGTGCCAGCAGTTACGGAGGTCGCGGGAGGGGAGAGACCCAGTACTTC. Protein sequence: CASSYGGRGRGETQYF.

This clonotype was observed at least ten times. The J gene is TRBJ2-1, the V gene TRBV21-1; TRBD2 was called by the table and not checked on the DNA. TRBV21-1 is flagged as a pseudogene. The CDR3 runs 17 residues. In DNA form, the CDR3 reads TGTGCCAGCAGCAAATTCCCGGGACTAGCGGGAGTTATTGAGCAGTTCTTC. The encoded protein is CASSKFPGLAGVIEQFF.

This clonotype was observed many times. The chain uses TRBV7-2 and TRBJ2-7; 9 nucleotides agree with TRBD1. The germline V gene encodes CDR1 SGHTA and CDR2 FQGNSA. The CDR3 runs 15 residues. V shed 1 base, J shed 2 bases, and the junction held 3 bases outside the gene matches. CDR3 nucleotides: TGTGCCAGCAGCTTAGAAGGGACAGGGACCTACGAGCAGTACTTC. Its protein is CASSLEGTGTYEQYF.

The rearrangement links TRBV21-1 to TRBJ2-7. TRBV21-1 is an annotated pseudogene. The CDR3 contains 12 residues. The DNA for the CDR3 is TGTGCCAGCAGCAACCTTTTATTCGAGCAGTACTTC. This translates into CASSNLLFEQYF.

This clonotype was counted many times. The CDR3 DNA reads TGTGCCAGCAGCCGAGGTACGGGTGAAAAACTGTTTTTT. It encodes CASSRGTGEKLFF. The V gene is TRBV3-1, the J gene TRBJ1-4; D is undetermined. Germline V CDR1 and CDR2: LGHDT, YNNKEL (reference sequence). The CDR3 consists of 13 residues. V lost 4 bases to trimming and J lost 7 bases, with 10 bases between them.

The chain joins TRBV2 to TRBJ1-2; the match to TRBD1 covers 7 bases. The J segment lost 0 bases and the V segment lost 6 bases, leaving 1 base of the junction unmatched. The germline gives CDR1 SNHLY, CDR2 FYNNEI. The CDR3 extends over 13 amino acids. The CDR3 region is CASRGTANYGYTF. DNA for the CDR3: TGTGCCAGCAGGGGGACAGCTAACTATGGCTACACCTTC.

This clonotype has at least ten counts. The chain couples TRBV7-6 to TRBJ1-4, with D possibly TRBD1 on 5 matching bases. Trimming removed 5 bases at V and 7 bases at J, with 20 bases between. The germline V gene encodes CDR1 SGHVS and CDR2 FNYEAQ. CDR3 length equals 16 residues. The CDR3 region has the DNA TGTGCCAGCAGCCAGGCCCCGGGACCGCCGTCTGAAAAACTGTTTTTT. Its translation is CASSQAPGPPSEKLFF.

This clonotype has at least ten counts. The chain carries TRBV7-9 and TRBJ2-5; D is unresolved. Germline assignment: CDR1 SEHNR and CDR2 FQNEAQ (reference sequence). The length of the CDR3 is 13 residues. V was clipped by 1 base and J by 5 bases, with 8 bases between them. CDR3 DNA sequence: TGTGCCAGCAGCTTAGACTCCGTTGAGACCCAGTACTTC. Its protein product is CASSLDSVETQYF.

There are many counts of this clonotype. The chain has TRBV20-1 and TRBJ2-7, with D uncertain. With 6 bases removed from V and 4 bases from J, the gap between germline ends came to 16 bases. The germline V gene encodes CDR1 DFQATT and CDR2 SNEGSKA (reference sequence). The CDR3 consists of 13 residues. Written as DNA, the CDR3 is TGCAGTGCCCGGCCCGGAGAAAGGTACGAGCAGTACTTC. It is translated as CSARPGERYEQYF.

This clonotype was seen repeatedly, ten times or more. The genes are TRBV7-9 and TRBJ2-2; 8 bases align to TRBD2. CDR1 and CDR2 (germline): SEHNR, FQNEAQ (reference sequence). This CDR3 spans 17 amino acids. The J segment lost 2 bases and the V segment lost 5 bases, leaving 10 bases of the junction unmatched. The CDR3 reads CASSEGLALKNTGELFF. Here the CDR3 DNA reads TGTGCCAGCAGCGAAGGACTAGCTCTGAAAAACACCGGGGAGCTGTTTTTT.

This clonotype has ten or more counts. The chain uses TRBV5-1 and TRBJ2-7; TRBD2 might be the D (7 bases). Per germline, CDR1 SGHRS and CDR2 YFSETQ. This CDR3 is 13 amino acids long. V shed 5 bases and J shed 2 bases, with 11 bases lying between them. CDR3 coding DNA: TGCGCCAGCAGGGCGGGGGCCCCCTACGAGCAGTACTTC. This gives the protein CASRAGAPYEQYF.

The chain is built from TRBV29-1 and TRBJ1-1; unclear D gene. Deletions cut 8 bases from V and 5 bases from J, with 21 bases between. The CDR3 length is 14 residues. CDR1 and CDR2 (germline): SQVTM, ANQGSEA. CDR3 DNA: TGCAGCCGAAAGTATACAGCGGGGAGGACTGAAGCTTTCTTT. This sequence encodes CSRKYTAGRTEAFF. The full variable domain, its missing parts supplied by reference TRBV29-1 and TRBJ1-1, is SAVISQKPSRDICQRGTSLTIQCQVDSQVTMMFWYRQQPGQSLTLIATANQGSEATYESGFVIDKFPISRPNLTFSTLTVSNMSPEDSSIYLCSRKYTAGRTEAFFGQGTRLTVV.

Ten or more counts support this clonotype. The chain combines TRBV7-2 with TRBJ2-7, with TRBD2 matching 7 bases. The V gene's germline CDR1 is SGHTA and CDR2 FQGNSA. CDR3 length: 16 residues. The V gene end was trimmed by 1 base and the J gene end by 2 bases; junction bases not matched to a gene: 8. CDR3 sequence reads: CASSLGAGRSAYEQYF. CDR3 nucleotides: TGTGCCAGCAGCTTAGGGGCCGGGAGGTCGGCCTACGAGCAGTACTTC.

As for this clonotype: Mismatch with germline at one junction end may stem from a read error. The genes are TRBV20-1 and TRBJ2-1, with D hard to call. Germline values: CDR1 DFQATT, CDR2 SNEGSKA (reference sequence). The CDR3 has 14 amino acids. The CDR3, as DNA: TGCAGTGCCAGTCGCGTCGCCTCCTACAATGAGCAGTTATTC. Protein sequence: CSASRVASYNEQLF.

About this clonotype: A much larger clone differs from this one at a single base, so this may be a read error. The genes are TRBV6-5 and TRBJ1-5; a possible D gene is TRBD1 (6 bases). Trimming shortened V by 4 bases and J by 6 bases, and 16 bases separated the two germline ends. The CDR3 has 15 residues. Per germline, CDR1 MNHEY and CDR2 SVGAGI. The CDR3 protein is CASSFSRGVGQPQHF. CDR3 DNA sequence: TGTGCCAGCAGTTTCTCAAGGGGGGTAGGTCAGCCCCAGCATTTT.

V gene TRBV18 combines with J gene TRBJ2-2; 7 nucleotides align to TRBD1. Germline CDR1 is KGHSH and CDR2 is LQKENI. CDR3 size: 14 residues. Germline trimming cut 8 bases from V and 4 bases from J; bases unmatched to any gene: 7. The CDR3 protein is CASQGQSFTGELFF. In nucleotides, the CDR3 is TGTGCCAGCCAGGGACAGTCATTCACCGGGGAGCTGTTTTTT.

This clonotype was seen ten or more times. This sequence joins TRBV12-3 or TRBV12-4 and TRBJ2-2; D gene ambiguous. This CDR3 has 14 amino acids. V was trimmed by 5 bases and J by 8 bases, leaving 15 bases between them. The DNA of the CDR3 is TGTGCCAGCAGTCCCCCGCGGTCGTTAGGGGAGCTGTTTTTT. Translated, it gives CASSPPRSLGELFF.

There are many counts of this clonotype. The CDR3: CSAREGGAGNQPQHF. Written as DNA, the CDR3 is TGCAGTGCTAGGGAAGGGGGCGCGGGGAATCAGCCCCAGCATTTT. The rearrangement links TRBV20-1 to TRBJ1-5, with TRBD1 matching over 7 bases. The CDR3 runs 15 residues. The V gene's germline CDR1 is DFQATT and CDR2 SNEGSKA (reference sequence). The V gene end was trimmed by 3 bases and the J gene end by 4 bases; junction bases not matched to a gene: 9.

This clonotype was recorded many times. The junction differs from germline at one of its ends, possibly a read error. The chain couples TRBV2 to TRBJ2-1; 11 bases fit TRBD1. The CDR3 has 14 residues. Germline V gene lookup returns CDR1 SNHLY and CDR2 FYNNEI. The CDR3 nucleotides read TGTGCCAGCAGTGTGGGACAGGGGGTCCTCCTCGTCCTCTTC. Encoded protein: CASSVGQGVLLVLF. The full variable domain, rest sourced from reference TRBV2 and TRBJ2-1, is EPEVTQTPSHQVTQMGQEVILRCVPISNHLYFYWYRQILGQKVEFLVSFYNNEISEKSEIFDDQFSVERPDGSNFTLKIRSTKLEDSAMYFCASSVGQGVLLVLFGPGTRLTVL.

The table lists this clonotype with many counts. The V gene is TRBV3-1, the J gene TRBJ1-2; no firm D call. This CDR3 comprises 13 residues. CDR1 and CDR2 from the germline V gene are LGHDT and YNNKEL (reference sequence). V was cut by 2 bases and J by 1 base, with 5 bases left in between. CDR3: CASSQQVNYGYTF. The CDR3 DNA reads TGTGCCAGCAGCCAACAGGTTAACTATGGCTACACCTTC.

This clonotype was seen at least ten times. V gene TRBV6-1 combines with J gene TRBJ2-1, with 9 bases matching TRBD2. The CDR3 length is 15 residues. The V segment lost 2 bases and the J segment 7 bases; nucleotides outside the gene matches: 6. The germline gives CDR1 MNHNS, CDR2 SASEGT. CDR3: CASSERASGKNEQFF. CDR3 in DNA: TGTGCCAGCAGTGAAAGGGCTAGCGGGAAGAATGAGCAGTTCTTC.

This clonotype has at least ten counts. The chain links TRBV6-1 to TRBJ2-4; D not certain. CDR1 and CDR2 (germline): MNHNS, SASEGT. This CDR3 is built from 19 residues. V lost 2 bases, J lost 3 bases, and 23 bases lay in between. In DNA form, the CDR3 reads TGTGCCAGCAGTGAATCCATAGCCGAGTCGTTAGGTTACAAAAACATTCAGTACTTC. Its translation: CASSESIAESLGYKNIQYF.